The 28 T cell receptor beta chains below were found in one sample sequenced in a study of response to subunit inactivated influenza vaccine. TCRdb reprocessed the RT-PCR reads via MiXCR and lists one record per CDR3 protein. This table has almost 600,000 distinct CDR3 sequences, 14% appearing once. Sequences were derived from PBMCs from blood, sampled roughly 13 days after vaccination. The source is a man between 45 and 60 years old who received an inactivated influenza vaccine.

The table lists this clonotype with a few counts. The chain combines TRBV6-1 with TRBJ2-5; D gene unclear. CDR3 length: 15 residues. The germline CDR1 and CDR2 sequences are MNHNS and SASEGT. Trimming shortened V by 0 bases and J by 4 bases, and 12 bases separated the two germline ends. The CDR3 sequence is CASSEALNFRETQYF. The CDR3 coding sequence is TGTGCCAGCAGTGAAGCGCTTAACTTTCGAGAGACCCAGTACTTC.

This clonotype occurred a few times. The chain has TRBV20-1 and TRBJ2-3; D tentatively reads TRBD1 or TRBD2 (6 bases each). CDR1 and CDR2 from the germline V gene are DFQATT and SNEGSKA (reference sequence). V was pared by 3 bases and J by 1 base, with 11 bases between. The CDR3 is made up of 14 amino acids. In DNA form, the CDR3 reads TGCAGTGCTAGCGGGGGCCTACGCACAGATACGCAGTATTTT. This codes for CSASGGLRTDTQYF.

This clonotype appeared a few times. V and J are TRBV5-1 and TRBJ2-3; possibly TRBD1 for D (6 bases). Trimming took 7 bases from V and 10 from J, leaving 13 bases between them. The CDR3 runs 11 residues. The germline V gene has CDR1 SGHRS and CDR2 YFSETQ. The CDR3 sequence is CASGQSRAQYF. CDR3 bases: TGCGCCAGCGGACAGAGCAGGGCGCAGTATTTT.

This rearrangement joins TRBV12-3 or TRBV12-4 to TRBJ2-7; D not certain. Trimming shortened V by 6 bases and J by 0 bases, and 9 bases separated the two germline ends. This CDR3 region has 13 residues. CDR3 amino acids: CASSRQDSYEQYF. The CDR3 DNA follows: TGTGCCAGCAGCAGACAAGACTCCTACGAGCAGTACTTC.

The chain combines TRBV5-1 with TRBJ1-3; TRBD1 aligns across 7 bases. The germline V gene encodes CDR1 SGHRS and CDR2 YFSETQ. Trimming took 4 bases from V and 8 from J; bases not matched to a gene: 12. The CDR3 spans 15 residues. The CDR3 nucleotides read TGCGCCAGCAGCGACGGGACAGTGGGCAGCTACACCATATATTTT. It encodes CASSDGTVGSYTIYF.

This clonotype was found a few times. The V and J genes are TRBV10-1 and TRBJ2-5; 11 bases match TRBD2. The CDR3 totals 17 residues. Trimming removed 3 bases from V and 1 base from J; junction bases left unmatched: 7. Germline lookup yields CDR1 WNHNN and CDR2 SYGVQD (reference sequence). CDR3 nucleotide sequence: TGCGCCAGCAGTGAAAGGGCCCTAGCGGGGGGCCAAGAGACCCAGTACTTC. Its protein product is CASSERALAGGQETQYF.

This sequence joins TRBV6-5 and TRBJ2-7; D might be TRBD1 (6 bases). Germline CDR1 and CDR2: MNHEY and SVGAGI. CDR3 size: 12 residues. CDR3 protein: CATAGARYEQYF. DNA for the CDR3: TGTGCTACTGCAGGGGCGCGATACGAGCAGTACTTC.

This clonotype has ten or more counts. The chain carries TRBV25-1 and TRBJ2-7; TRBD1 matches 11 bases. This CDR3 is 13 amino acids long. Trimming at V came to 8 bases and at J to 4 bases, leaving 4 bases not matched to a gene. CDR1 is MGHDK and CDR2 is SYGVNS in the germline V gene. The CDR3, as DNA: TGTGCCAGCGCCCGGGACAGGGGGTACGAGCAGTACTTC. This encodes CASARDRGYEQYF.

This clonotype has just one count. This chain connects TRBV7-2 to TRBJ1-1; D perhaps matches TRBD1 (5 bases). CDR1 and CDR2 (germline): SGHTA, FQGNSA. The CDR3 is 14 residues long. V lost 1 base and J 6 bases, leaving 12 bases between the germline ends. CDR3 coding DNA: TGTGCCAGCAGCTTAGTACAGGAAGTAGCTGAAGCTTTCTTT. It yields the protein CASSLVQEVAEAFF.

This clonotype was detected a few times. The chain employs TRBV20-1 and TRBJ2-1, with D tentatively TRBD1 or TRBD2 (5 bases each). Germline V lookup: CDR1 DFQATT, CDR2 SNEGSKA (reference sequence). Trimming took off 6 bases at V and 9 bases at J, with 15 bases between the two ends. This CDR3 has 12 residues. CDR3 region: CSAGTRFSEQFF. The CDR3 nucleotides are TGCAGTGCAGGGACCCGTTTTTCTGAGCAGTTCTTC.

This clonotype was seen many times. The chain couples TRBV7-2 to TRBJ2-7; TRBD1 agrees at 7 bases. CDR3 length equals 17 residues. The V and J ends lost 1 base and 0 bases, in that order; junction bases with no gene match: 9. Germline V gene data show CDR1 as SGHTA and CDR2 as FQGNSA. This CDR3 reads CASSLVGHRDSSYEQYF. In DNA form, the CDR3 reads TGTGCCAGCAGCTTAGTTGGACACAGGGACAGCTCCTACGAGCAGTACTTC.

At least ten counts were recorded for this clonotype. This sequence joins TRBV6-4 and TRBJ2-1; 8 bases are shared with TRBD2. After removal of 6 bases from V and 1 base from J, the junction contained 8 bases not matched to a gene. This CDR3 is 16 amino acids long. CDR1 is MRHNA and CDR2 is SNTAGT in the germline V gene. This CDR3 reads CASSLTSGLSYNEQFF. The CDR3 DNA sequence: TGTGCCAGCAGCCTTACTAGCGGACTGTCCTACAATGAGCAGTTCTTC.

In this sample, this clonotype turned up a few times. The gene calls are TRBV5-1 and TRBJ2-7; 7 bases are shared with TRBD1. From germline, CDR1 is SGHRS and CDR2 YFSETQ. V lost 2 bases, J lost 3 bases, and 8 bases stayed unmatched. The CDR3 covers 15 residues. CDR3 sequence reads: CASSFQTGSRYEQYF. DNA for the CDR3: TGCGCCAGCAGCTTTCAGACAGGGTCCCGCTACGAGCAGTACTTC.

The rearrangement joins TRBV6-6 to TRBJ2-5, with D maybe TRBD1 (5 bases). Trimming took 6 bases from V and 5 from J, leaving 13 bases between them. CDR1 and CDR2 from the germline V gene are MNHNY and SVGAGI (reference sequence). The CDR3 totals 13 residues. The CDR3: CASSRALLETQYF. The DNA for the CDR3 is TGTGCCAGCAGCAGGGCGTTGTTGGAGACCCAGTACTTC.

Comments on this clonotype: A much larger clone differs by one base, so this may be a read error. J is TRBJ2-2 and V is TRBV12-3 or TRBV12-4; weak D call: TRBD2 (5 bases). The CDR3 is 13 amino acids. Here the CDR3 DNA reads TGTGCCAGCAGACCAGGAACCACCGGGGAGCCGTTTTTT. Protein: CASRPGTTGEPFF.

This clonotype has a handful of counts. V usage is TRBV28 and J usage is TRBJ1-2; D gene uncertain. From germline, CDR1 is MDHEN and CDR2 SYDVKM. V was clipped by 8 bases and J by 9 bases, with 10 bases between them. The CDR3 spans 10 residues. CDR3 nucleotides: TGTGCCAGCCTTAGGGTTAGCTACACCTTC. Encoded protein: CASLRVSYTF.

This clonotype was seen only a few times. The chain combines TRBV29-1 with TRBJ2-7; a weak D match, TRBD2 (5 bases). The CDR3 contains 12 residues. V was shortened by 5 bases and J by 6 bases, with 14 bases between the two germline ends. The germline V gene encodes CDR1 SQVTM and CDR2 ANQGSEA. The CDR3 coding sequence is TGCAGCGTTCTCGACGGAGGTCGCGAGCAGTACTTC. Residues: CSVLDGGREQYF.

This clonotype was seen a handful of times. V gene TRBV5-1 combines with J gene TRBJ2-2; D ambiguous. The V end lost 0 bases, the J end lost 2 bases, and 17 bases lay between the germline ends. Germline CDR1 SGHRS, CDR2 YFSETQ. This CDR3 spans 18 amino acids. Here the CDR3 DNA reads TGCGCCAGCAGCTTGGCCGGCAACCCTCGGGTCAACACCGGGGAGCTGTTTTTT. Its translation is CASSLAGNPRVNTGELFF.

This clonotype was found a few times. The V call is TRBV12-3 or TRBV12-4, the J call TRBJ2-3, with 11 bases identical to TRBD2. Trimming removed 5 bases from V and 2 bases from J; junction bases left unmatched: 9. The length of the CDR3 is 17 residues. CDR3 sequence: CASSPRASGRNTDTQYF. DNA of the CDR3: TGTGCCAGCAGTCCCCGGGCTAGCGGGAGGAACACAGATACGCAGTATTTT.

The CDR3: CSARDRRKLNYEQYF. The CDR3, as DNA: TGCAGTGCTAGAGATCGACGAAAACTGAACTACGAGCAGTACTTC. The rearrangement joins TRBV20-1 to TRBJ2-7; D gene uncertain. Per the germline V gene, CDR1 is DFQATT and CDR2 is SNEGSKA (reference sequence). Trimming took off 0 bases at V and 3 bases at J, with 15 bases between the two ends. The CDR3 spans 15 residues.

This clonotype came up a few times. V usage is TRBV6-5 and J usage is TRBJ2-1; 9 bases fit TRBD1. The CDR3 is made up of 15 amino acids. Germline CDR1 MNHEY, CDR2 SVGAGI. Trimming at V came to 4 bases and at J to 5 bases, leaving 6 bases not matched to a gene. The DNA of the CDR3 is TGTGCCAGCAGTTTAGGACAGGGGAAAGACAATGAGCAGTTCTTC. It encodes CASSLGQGKDNEQFF.

This clonotype came up a few times. The V and J genes are TRBV5-1 and TRBJ2-7; D not resolved. Germline CDR1 SGHRS, CDR2 YFSETQ. This CDR3 contains 12 residues. Deletions cut 2 bases from V and 8 bases from J, with 11 bases between. CDR3 residues: CASSLDLVKQYF. The CDR3 DNA is TGCGCCAGCAGCTTAGACCTGGTCAAGCAGTACTTC.

The V and J genes are TRBV10-3 and TRBJ1-2; D not certain. The germline CDR1 and CDR2 sequences are ENHRY and SYGVKD. The V end was cut by 0 bases, the J end by 5 bases, with 10 bases between. The CDR3 totals 14 residues. The CDR3 loop reads CAISESYPSYGYTF. The CDR3 DNA reads as TGTGCCATCAGTGAGTCGTATCCCAGTTATGGCTACACCTTC.

This clonotype was observed a handful of times. The V and J genes are TRBV20-1 and TRBJ2-3, with 9 nucleotides matching TRBD2. CDR3 size: 15 residues. Germline V gene data show CDR1 as DFQATT and CDR2 as SNEGSKA (reference sequence). Trimming took 3 bases from V and 2 from J; bases not matched to a gene: 6. CDR3 sequence (DNA): TGCAGTGCTAGTCCCCCTAGCGGGAACACAGATACGCAGTATTTT. Translation gives CSASPPSGNTDTQYF.

This chain links TRBV6-2 or TRBV6-3 with TRBJ1-5; 8 bases match TRBD1. The CDR3 runs to 15 residues. Trimming removed 5 bases from V and 5 bases from J; junction bases left unmatched: 8. In germline, CDR1 is MNHEY, CDR2 SVGEGT. CDR3 region: CASSGTGYRDQPQHF. DNA of the CDR3: TGTGCCAGCAGTGGGACAGGATATCGTGATCAGCCCCAGCATTTT.

The V and J genes are TRBV7-2 and TRBJ2-7; weak D call: TRBD1 (6 bases). CDR1 SGHTA and CDR2 FQGNSA come from the germline V gene. The CDR3 contains 14 residues. V dropped 5 bases and J dropped 2 bases, with 13 bases sitting between them. DNA for the CDR3: TGTGCCAGCAGCGGGATGACAGGCCCCTACGAGCAGTACTTC. Translated, it gives CASSGMTGPYEQYF.

This clonotype was counted ten times or more. CDR3 region: CASSNPGTGGETQYF. For the CDR3, the DNA is TGCGCCAGCAGCAACCCCGGGACAGGGGGAGAGACCCAGTACTTC. The rearrangement links TRBV5-1 to TRBJ2-5; TRBD1 matches 11 bases. The V gene end was trimmed by 4 bases and the J gene end by 4 bases; junction bases not matched to a gene: 6. The CDR3 has 15 amino acids. Germline V gene data show CDR1 as SGHRS and CDR2 as YFSETQ.

The J gene is TRBJ1-2, the V gene TRBV30; D gene uncertain. The CDR3 runs 12 residues. Deletions cut 3 bases from V and 7 bases from J, with 12 bases between. Germline-derived CDR1 and CDR2 are GTSNPN and SVGIG (reference sequence). In DNA, the CDR3 is TGTGCCTGGAGGGGATCGGGGTCTGGCTACACCTTC. Translated, it gives CAWRGSGSGYTF.